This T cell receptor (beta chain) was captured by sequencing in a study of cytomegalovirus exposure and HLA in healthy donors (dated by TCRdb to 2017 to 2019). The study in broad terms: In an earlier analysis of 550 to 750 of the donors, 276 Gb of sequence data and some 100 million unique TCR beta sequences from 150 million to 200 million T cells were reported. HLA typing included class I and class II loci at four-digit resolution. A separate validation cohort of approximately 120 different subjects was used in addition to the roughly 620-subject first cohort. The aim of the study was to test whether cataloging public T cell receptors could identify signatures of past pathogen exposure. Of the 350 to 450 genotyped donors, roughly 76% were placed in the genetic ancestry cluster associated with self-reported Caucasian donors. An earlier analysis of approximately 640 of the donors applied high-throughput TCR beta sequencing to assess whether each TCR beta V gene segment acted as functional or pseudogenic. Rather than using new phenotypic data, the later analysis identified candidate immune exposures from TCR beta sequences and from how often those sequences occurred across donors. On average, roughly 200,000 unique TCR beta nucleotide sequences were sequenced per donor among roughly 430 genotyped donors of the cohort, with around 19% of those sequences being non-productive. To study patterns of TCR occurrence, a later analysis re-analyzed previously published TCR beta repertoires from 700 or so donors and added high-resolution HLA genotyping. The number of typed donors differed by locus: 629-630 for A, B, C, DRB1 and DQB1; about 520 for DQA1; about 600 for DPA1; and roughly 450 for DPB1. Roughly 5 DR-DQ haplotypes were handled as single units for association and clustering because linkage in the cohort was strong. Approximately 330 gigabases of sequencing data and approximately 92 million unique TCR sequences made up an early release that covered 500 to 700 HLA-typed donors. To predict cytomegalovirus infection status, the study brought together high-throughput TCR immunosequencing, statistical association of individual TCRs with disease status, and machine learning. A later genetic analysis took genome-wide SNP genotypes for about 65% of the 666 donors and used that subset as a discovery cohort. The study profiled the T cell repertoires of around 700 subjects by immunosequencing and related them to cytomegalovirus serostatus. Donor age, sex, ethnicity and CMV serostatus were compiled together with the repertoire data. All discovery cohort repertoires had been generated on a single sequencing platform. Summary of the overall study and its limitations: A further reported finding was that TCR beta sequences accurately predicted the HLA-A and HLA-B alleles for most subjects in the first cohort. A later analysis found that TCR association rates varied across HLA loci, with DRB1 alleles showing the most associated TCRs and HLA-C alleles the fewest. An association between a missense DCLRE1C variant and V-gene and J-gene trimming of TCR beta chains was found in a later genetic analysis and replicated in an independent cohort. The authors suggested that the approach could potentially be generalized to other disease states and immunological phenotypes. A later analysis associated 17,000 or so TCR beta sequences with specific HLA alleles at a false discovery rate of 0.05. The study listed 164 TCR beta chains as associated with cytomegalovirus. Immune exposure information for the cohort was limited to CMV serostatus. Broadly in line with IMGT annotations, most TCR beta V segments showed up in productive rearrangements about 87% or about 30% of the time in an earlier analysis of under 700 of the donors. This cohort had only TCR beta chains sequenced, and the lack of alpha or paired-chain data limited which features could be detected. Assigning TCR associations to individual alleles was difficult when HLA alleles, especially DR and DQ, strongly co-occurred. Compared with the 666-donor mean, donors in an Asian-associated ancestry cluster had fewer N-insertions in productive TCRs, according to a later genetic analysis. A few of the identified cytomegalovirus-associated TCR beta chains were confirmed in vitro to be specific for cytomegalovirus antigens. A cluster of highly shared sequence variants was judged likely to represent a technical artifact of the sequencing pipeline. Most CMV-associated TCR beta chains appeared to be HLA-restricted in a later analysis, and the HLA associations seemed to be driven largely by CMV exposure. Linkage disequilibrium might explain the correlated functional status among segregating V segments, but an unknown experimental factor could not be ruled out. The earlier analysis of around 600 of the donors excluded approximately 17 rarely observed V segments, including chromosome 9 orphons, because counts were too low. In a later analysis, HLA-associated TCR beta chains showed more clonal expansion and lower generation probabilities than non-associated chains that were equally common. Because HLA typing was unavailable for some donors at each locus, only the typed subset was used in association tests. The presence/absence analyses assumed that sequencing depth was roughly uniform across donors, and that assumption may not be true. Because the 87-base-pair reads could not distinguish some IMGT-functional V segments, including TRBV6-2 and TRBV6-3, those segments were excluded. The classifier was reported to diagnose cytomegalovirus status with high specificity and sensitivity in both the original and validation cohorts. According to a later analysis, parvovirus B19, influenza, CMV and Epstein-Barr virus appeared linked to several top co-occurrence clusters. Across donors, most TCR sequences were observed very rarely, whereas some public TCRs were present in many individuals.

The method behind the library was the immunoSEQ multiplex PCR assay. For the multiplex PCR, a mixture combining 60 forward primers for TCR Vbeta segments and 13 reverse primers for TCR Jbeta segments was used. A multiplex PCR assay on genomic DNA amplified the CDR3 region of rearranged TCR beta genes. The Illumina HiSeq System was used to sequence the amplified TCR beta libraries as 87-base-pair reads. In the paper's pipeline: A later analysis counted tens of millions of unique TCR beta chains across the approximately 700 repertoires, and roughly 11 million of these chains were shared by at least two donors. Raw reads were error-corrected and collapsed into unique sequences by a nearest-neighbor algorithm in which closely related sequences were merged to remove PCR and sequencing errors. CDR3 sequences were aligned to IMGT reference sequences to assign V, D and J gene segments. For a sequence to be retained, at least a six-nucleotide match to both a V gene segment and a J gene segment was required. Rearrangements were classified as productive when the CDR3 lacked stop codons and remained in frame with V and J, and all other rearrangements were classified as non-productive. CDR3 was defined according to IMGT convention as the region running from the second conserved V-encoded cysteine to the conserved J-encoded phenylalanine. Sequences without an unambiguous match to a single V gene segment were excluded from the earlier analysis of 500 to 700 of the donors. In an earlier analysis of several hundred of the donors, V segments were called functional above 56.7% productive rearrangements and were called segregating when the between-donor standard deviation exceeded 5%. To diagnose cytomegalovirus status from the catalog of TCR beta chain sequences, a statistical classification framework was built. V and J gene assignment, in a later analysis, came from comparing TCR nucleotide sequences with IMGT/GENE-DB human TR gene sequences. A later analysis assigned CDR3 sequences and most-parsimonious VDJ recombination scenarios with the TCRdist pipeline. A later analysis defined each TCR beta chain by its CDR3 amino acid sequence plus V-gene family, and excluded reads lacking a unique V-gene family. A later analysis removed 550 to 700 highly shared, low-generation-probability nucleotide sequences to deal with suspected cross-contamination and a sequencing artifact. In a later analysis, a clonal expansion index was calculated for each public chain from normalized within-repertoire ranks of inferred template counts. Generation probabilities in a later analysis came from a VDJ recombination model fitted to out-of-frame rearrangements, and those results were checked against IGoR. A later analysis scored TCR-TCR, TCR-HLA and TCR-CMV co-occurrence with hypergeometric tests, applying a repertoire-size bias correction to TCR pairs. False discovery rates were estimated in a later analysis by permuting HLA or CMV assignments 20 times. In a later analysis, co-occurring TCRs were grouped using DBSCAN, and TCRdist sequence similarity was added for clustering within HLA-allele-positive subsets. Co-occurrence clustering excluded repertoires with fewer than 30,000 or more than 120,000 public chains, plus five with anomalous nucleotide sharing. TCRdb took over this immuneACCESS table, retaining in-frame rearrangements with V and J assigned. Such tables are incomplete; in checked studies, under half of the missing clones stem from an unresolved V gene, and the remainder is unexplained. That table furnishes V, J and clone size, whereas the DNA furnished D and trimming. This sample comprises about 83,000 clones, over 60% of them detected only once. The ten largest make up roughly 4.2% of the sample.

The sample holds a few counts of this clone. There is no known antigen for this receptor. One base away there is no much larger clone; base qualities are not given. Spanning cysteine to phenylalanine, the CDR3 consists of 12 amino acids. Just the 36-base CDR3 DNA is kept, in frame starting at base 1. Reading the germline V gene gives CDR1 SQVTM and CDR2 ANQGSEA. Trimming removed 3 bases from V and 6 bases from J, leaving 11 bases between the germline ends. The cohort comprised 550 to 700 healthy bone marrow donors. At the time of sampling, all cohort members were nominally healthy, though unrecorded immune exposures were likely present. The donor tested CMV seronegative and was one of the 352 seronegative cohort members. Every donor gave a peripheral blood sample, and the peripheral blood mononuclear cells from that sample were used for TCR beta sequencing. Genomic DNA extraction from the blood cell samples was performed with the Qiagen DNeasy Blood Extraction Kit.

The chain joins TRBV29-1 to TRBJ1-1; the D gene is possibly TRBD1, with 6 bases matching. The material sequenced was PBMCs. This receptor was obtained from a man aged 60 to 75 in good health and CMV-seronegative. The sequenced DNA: TGCAGCGTTGATCTGGGGGCCCCTGAAGCTTTCTTT. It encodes CSVDLGAPEAFF.